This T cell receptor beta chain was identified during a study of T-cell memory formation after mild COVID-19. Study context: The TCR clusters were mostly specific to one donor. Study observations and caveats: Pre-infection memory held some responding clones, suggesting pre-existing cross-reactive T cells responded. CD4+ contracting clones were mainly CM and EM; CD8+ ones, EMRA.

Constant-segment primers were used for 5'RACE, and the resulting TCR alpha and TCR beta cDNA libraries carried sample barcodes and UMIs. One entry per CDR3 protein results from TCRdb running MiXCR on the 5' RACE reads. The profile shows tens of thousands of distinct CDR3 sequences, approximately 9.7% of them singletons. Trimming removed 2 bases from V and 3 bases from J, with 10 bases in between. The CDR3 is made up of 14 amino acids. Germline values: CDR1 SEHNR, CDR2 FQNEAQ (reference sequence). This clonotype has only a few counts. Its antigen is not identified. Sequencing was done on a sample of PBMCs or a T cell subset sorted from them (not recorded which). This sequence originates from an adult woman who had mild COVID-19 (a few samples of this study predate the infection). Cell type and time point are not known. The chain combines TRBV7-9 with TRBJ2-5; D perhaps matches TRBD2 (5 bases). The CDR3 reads CASSLTRAKETQYF. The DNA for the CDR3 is TGTGCCAGCAGCTTAACGAGGGCCAAAGAGACCCAGTACTTC.